A selection of T cell receptor beta chains follows, all from one sample in a study of blood T cell repertoires in COVID-19. Method: immunoSEQ multiplex PCR; TCRdb's copy keeps in-frame clones and lacks some. The sample yields approximately 250,000 clones, about 90% seen once. Sequencing was carried out using PBMCs or T cells enriched from blood (not recorded which). Receptors were obtained from a woman aged 25 to 39 with acute COVID-19. CDR3s include the opening cysteine and the closing phenylalanine or tryptophan. A D gene is named only where the DNA matches it firmly. Only some rows state a clone size, as once, few, many or a class for expanded clones.

few	.	TRBV3-1/TRBV3-2	TRBJ2-7	TGTGCCAGCAGCCAAGGGCTCTACGAGCAGTACTTC	CASSQGLYEQYF
once	.	TRBV19	TRBJ1-2	TGTGCCAGTAGTCCGACCGGGACATCCTATGGCTACACCTTC	CASSPTGTSYGYTF
.	.	TRBV18	TRBJ2-2	TGTGCCAGCTCACTGGGGCCTACGGGAGCCACCGGGGAGCTGTTTTTT	CASSLGPTGATGELFF
.	TRBD1	TRBV3-1/TRBV3-2	TRBJ2-1	TGTGCCAGCAGCTCCATTATAACAGGGGATACGAGTGAGCAGTTCTTC	CASSSIITGDTSEQFF
.	TRBD2	TRBV6-5	TRBJ2-1	TGTGCCAGCAGTTCACCCGGGACTAGCAGCTACAATGAGCAGTTCTTC	CASSSPGTSSYNEQFF
.	.	TRBV5-1	TRBJ2-5	TGCGCCAGCAGCTTCCCGTACCAAGAGACCCAGTACTTC	CASSFPYQETQYF
.	.	TRBV7-2	TRBJ1-3	TGTGCCAGCAGCTTATCGGACAACTCTGGAAACACCATATATTTT	CASSLSDNSGNTIYF
.	.	TRBV5-4	TRBJ2-1	TGTGCCAGCAGTCCTATCTCCTACAATGAGCAGTTCTTC	CASSPISYNEQFF
few	TRBD1	TRBV29-1	TRBJ2-1	TGCAGCGTTAGGGGGCGGCCAGACAATGAGCAGTTCTTC	CSVRGRPDNEQFF
.	TRBD1	TRBV27	TRBJ2-6	TGTGCCAGCAGTGTGACAGGGACTGGGGCCAACGTCCTGACTTTC	CASSVTGTGANVLTF
few	.	TRBV4-1	TRBJ1-2	TGCGCCAGCAGCCAATTTCCCCCAGGGGCGCGAGGCTACACCTTC	CASSQFPPGARGYTF
.	.	TRBV6-4	TRBJ2-1	TGTGCCAGCAGTGACTCGGGTGGGAGCAATGAGCAGTTCTTC	CASSDSGGSNEQFF
.	TRBD2	TRBV9	TRBJ2-1	TGTGCCAGCAGCGTAGCTAGCGGGAGCTATGAGCAGTTCTTC	CASSVASGSYEQFF
.	TRBD2	TRBV6-4	TRBJ2-2	TGTGCCAGCAGTGACGGGAGGGACACCGGGGAGCTGTTTTTT	CASSDGRDTGELFF
.	.	TRBV4-3	TRBJ2-1	TGCGCCAGCAGCCAATCCGCCGGGGATGAGCAGTTCTTC	CASSQSAGDEQFF
.	.	TRBV4-1	TRBJ2-1	TGCGCCAGCAGCCAAGATACCCCCAGCTCCTACAATGAGCAGTTCTTC	CASSQDTPSSYNEQFF
once	.	TRBV7-3	TRBJ2-3	TGTGCCAGCAGCCCTACACCGGGAGACGAGGATACGCAGTATTTT	CASSPTPGDEDTQYF
.	.	TRBV6-6	TRBJ1-2	TGTGCCACTCAAGCGTCCCACGGCTACACCTTC	CATQASHGYTF
.	TRBD2	TRBV14	TRBJ2-1	TGTGCCAGCAGCCATACCACTAGCGGGAGTTGGAATGAGCAGTTCTTC	CASSHTTSGSWNEQFF
once	.	TRBV7-2	TRBJ2-1	TGTGCCAGCAGCTTTACCGGGACTTACTACAATGAGCAGTTCTTC	CASSFTGTYYNEQFF
.	.	TRBV5-1	TRBJ1-6	TGCGCCAGCAGCTTGTCCGGGGATGGTTCACCCCTCCACTTT	CASSLSGDGSPLHF
.	.	TRBV6-5	TRBJ2-2	TGTGCCAGCACCACAGGAACCTCTCACACCGGGGAGCTGTTTTTT	CASTTGTSHTGELFF
.	.	TRBV5-1	TRBJ2-3	TGCGCCAGCAGAATAACGGGACAAAGCACAGATACGCAGTATTTT	CASRITGQSTDTQYF
once	.	TRBV2	TRBJ2-7	TGTGCCAGTAGTCCCGGGACATTGGGCTACGAGCAGTACTTC	CASSPGTLGYEQYF
.	TRBD2	TRBV4-1	TRBJ2-1	TGCGCCAGCAGCCAGTCGGGACTAGCGGGAGTCAATGAGCAGTTCTTC	CASSQSGLAGVNEQFF
.	.	TRBV10-3	TRBJ1-1	TGTGCCATCAGTGGTTCATTGAACACTGAAGCTTTCTTT	CAISGSLNTEAFF
once	TRBD2	TRBV30	TRBJ2-7	TGTGCCTGGTCGAGCGGGACCCTCTACGAGCAGTACTTC	CAWSSGTLYEQYF
.	TRBD1	TRBV5-6	TRBJ1-5	TGTGCCAGCAGTCACTGGACAGGACATAGCAATCAGCCCCAGCATTTT	CASSHWTGHSNQPQHF
.	.	TRBV18	TRBJ2-7	TGTGCCAGCTCACCATCAATCGAGCAGTACTTC	CASSPSIEQYF
once	TRBD1	TRBV6-5	TRBJ1-2	TGTGCCAGCAGTAGGGACAGGGGAGCTAACTATGGCTACACCTTC	CASSRDRGANYGYTF
.	.	TRBV19	TRBJ1-5	TGTGCCAGTAGTATAGTTGCAGGGCTACCCTTTTTGCGGCAGCCCCAGCATTTT	CASSIVAGLPFLRQPQHF
.	.	TRBV27	TRBJ1-6	TGTGCCAGCAAGGGGTATAATTCACCCCTCCACTTT	CASKGYNSPLHF
.	.	TRBV5-4	TRBJ2-3	TGTGCCAGCAGCTTGTTAGGACAGACCAGCACAGATACGCAGTATTTT	CASSLLGQTSTDTQYF
.	.	TRBV11-3	TRBJ2-2	TGTGCCAGCAGCTTAGATTCGGACAAGGCGAACACCGGGGAGCTGTTTTTT	CASSLDSDKANTGELFF
.	.	TRBV2	TRBJ2-7	TGTGCCAGCAGTGAAGGGGGACTCTCCTACGAGCAGTACTTC	CASSEGGLSYEQYF
.	.	TRBV12-3/TRBV12-4	TRBJ1-2	TGTGCCAGCAGTTTGGAGGGGTACTATGGCTACACCTTC	CASSLEGYYGYTF
.	.	TRBV18	TRBJ2-1	TGTGCCAGCTCACCGGCGACAGCAACCTCCTACAATGAGCAGTTCTTC	CASSPATATSYNEQFF
.	.	TRBV27	TRBJ1-5	TGTGCCAGCAGCTACCACCCACCTCGGGAGAGCAATCAGCCCCAGCATTTT	CASSYHPPRESNQPQHF